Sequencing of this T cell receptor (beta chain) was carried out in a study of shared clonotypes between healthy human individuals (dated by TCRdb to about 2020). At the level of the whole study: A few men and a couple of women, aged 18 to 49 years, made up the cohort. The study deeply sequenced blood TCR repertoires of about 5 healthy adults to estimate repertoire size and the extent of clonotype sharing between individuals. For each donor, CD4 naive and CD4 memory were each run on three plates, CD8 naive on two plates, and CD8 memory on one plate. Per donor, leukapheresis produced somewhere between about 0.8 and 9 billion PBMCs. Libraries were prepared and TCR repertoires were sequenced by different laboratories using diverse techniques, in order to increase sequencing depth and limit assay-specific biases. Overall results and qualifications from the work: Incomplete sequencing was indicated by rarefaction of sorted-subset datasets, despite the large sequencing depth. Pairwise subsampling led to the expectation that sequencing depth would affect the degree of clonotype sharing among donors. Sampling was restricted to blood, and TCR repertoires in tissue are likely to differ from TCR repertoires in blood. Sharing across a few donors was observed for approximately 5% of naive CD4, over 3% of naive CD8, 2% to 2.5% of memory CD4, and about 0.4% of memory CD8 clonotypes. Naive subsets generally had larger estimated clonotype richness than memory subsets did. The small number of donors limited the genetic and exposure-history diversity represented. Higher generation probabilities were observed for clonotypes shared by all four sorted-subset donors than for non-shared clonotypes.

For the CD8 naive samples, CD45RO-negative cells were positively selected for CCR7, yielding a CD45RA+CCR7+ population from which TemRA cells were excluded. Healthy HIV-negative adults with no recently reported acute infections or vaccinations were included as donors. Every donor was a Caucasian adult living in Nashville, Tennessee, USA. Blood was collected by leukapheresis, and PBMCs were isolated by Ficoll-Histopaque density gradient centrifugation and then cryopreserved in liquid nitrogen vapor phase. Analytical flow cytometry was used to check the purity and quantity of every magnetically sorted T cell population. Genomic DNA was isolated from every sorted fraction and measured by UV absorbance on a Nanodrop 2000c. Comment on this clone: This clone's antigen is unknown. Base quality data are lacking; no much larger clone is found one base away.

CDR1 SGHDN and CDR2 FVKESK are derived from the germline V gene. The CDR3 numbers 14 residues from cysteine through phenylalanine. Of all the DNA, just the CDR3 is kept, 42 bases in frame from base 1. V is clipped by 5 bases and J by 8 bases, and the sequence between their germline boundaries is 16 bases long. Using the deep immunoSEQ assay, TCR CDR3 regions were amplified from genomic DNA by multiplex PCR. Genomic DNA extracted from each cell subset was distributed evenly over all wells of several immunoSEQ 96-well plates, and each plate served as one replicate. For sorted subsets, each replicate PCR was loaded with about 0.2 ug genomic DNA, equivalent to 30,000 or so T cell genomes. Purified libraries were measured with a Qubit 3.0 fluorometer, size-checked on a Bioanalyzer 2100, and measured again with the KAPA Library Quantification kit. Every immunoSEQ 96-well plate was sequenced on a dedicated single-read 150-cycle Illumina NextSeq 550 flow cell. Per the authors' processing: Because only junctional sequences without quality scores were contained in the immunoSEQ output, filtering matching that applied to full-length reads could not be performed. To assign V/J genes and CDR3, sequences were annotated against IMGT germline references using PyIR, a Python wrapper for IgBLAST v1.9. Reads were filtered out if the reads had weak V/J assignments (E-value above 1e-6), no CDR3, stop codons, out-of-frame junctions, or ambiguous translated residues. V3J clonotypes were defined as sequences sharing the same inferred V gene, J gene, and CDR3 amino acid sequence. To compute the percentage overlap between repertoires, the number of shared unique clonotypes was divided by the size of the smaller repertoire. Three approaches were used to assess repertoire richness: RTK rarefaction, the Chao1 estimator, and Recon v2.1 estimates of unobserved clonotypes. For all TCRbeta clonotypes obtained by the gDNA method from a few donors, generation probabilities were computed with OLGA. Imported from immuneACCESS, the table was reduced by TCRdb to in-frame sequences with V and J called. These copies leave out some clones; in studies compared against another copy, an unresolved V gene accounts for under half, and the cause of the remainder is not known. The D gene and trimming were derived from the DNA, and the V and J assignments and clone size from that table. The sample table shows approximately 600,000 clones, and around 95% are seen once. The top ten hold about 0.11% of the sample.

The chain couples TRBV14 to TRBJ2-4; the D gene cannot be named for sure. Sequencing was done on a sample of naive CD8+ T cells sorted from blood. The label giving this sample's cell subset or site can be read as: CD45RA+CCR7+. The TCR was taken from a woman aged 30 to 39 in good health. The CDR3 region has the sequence CASSSGFGGYIQYF. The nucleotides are TGTGCCAGCAGCTCCGGGTTCGGCGGTTACATTCAGTACTTC. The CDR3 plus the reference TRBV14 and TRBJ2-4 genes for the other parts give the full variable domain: EAGVTQFPSHSVIEKGQTVTLRCDPISGHDNLYWYRRVMGKEIKFLLHFVKESKQDESGMPNNRFLAERTGGTYSTLKVQPAELEDSGVYFCASSSGFGGYIQYFGAGTRLSVL.